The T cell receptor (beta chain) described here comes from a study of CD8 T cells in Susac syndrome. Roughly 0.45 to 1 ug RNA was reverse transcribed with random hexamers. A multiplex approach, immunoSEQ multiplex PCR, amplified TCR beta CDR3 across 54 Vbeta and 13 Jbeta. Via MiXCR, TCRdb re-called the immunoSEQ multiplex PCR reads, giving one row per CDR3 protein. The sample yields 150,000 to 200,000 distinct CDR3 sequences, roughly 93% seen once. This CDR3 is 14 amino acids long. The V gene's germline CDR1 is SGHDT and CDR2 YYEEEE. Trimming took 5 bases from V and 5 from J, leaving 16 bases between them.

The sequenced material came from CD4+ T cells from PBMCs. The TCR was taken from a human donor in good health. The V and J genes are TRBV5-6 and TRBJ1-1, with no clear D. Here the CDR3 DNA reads TGTGCCAGCAGTCTCGGACCGATGGAAACTGAAGCTTTCTTT. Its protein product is CASSLGPMETEAFF.